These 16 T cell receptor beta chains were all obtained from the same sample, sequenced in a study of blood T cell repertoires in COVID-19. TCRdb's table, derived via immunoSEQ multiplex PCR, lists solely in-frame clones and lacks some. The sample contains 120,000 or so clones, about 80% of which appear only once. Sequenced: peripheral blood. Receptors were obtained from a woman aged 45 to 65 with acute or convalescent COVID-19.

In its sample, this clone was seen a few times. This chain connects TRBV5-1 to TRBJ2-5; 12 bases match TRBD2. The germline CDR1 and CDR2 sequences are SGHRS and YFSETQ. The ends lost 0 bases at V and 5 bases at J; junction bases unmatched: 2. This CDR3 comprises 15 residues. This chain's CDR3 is CASSLEGLAGETQYF. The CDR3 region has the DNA TGCGCCAGCAGCTTGGAGGGACTAGCGGGTGAGACCCAGTACTTC.

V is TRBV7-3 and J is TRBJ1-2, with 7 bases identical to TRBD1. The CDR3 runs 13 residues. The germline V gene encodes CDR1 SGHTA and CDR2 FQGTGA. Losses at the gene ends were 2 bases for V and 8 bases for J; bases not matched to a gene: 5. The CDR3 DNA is TGTGCCAGCAGCTTAGGTCAGGGGGAGGGCTACACCTTC. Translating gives CASSLGQGEGYTF.

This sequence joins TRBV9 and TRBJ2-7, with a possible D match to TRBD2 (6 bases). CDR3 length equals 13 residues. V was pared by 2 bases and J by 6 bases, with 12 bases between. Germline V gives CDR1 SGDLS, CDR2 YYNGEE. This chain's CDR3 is CASSVTGATEQYF. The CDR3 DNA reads TGTGCCAGCAGCGTGACGGGAGCAACCGAGCAGTACTTC.

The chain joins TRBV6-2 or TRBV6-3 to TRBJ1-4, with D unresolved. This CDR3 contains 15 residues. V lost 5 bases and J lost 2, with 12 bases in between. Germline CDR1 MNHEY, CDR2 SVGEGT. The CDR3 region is CASSGPGGTNEKLFF. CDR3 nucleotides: TGTGCCAGCAGTGGGCCCGGTGGGACTAATGAAAAACTGTTTTTT.

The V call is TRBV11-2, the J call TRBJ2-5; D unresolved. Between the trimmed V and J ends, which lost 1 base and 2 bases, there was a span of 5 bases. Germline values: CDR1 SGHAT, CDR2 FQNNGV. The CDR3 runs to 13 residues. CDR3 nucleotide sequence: TGTGCCAGCAGCTTAGTCCAGCAAGAGACCCAGTACTTC. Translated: CASSLVQQETQYF.

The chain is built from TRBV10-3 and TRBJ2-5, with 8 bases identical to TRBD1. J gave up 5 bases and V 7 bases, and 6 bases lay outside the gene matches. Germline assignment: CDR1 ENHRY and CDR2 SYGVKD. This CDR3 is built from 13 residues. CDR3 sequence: CAITRGLTETQYF. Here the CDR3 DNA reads TGTGCCATCACCAGGGGGCTTACGGAGACCCAGTACTTC.

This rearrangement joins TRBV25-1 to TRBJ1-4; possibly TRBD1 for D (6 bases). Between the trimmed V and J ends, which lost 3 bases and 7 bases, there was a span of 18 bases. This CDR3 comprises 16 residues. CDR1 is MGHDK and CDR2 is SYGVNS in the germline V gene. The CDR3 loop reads CASSDRGQLKGEKLFF. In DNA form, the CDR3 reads TGTGCCAGCAGTGACCGAGGACAGCTAAAAGGTGAAAAACTGTTTTTT.

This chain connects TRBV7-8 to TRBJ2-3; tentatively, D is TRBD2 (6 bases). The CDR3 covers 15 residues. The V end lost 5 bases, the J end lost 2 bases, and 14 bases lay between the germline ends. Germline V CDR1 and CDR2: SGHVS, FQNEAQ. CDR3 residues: CASSRLDSDTDTQYF. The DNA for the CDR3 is TGTGCCAGCAGCCGACTAGATTCCGACACAGATACGCAGTATTTT.

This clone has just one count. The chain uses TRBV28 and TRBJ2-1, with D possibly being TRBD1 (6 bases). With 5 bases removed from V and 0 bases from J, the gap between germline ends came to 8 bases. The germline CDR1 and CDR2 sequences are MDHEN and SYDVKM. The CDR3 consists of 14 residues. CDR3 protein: CASSLQGSYNEQFF. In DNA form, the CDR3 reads TGTGCCAGCAGTCTACAGGGCTCCTACAATGAGCAGTTCTTC.

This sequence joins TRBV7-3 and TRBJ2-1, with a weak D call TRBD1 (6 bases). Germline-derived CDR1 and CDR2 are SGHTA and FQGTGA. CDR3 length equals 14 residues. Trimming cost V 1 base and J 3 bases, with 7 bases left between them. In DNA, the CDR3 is TGTGCCAGCAGCTTAAGGGGGCGCTACAATGAGCAGTTCTTC. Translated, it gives CASSLRGRYNEQFF.

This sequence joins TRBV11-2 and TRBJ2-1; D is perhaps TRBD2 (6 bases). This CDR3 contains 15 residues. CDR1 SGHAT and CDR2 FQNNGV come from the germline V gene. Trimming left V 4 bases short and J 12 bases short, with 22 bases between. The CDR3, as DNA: TGTGCCAGCAGCTCTACCCGGGGGAACCGGGTCCTGCAGTTCTTC. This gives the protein CASSSTRGNRVLQFF.

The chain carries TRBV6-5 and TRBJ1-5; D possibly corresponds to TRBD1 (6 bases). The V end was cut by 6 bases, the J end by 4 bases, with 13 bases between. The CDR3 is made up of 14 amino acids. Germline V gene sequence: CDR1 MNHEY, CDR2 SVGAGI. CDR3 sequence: CASSPGQKNQPQHF. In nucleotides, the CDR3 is TGTGCCAGCAGCCCCGGACAGAAAAATCAGCCCCAGCATTTT.

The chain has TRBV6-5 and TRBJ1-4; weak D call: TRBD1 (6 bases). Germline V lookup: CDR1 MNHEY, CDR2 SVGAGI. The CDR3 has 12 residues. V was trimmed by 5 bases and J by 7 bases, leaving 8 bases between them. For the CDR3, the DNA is TGTGCCAGCAGTCTGGGGGCTGAAAAACTGTTTTTT. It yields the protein CASSLGAEKLFF.

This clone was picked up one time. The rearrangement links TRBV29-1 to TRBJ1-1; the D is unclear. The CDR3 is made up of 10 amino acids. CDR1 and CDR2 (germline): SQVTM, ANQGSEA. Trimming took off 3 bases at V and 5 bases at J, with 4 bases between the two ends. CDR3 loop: CSVERTEAFF. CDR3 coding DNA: TGCAGCGTTGAGAGGACTGAAGCTTTCTTT.

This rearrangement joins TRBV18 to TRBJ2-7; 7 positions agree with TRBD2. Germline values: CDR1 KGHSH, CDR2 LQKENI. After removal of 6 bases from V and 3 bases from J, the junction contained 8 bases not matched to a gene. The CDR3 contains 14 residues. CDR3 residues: CASSPGREVYEQYF. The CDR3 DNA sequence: TGTGCCAGCTCCCCCGGCCGGGAGGTCTACGAGCAGTACTTC.

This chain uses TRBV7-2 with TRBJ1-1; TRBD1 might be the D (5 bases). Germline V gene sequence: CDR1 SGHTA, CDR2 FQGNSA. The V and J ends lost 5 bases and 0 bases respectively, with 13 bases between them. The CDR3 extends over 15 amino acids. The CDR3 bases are TGTGCCAGCAGCCCCCCGCGACAGTTGAACACTGAAGCTTTCTTT. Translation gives CASSPPRQLNTEAFF.